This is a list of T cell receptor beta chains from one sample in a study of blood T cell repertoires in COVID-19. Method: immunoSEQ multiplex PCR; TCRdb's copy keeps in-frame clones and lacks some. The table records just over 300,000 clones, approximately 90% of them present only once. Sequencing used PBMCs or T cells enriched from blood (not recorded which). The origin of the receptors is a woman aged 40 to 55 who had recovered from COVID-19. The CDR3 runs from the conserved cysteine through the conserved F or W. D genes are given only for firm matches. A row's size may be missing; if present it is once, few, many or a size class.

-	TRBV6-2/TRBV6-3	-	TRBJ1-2	CASSLLGGRYGYTF	TGTGCCAGCAGCCTACTCGGCGGGAGATATGGCTACACCTTC
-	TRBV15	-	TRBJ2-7	CATSREGTSSYEQYF	TGTGCCACCAGCAGAGAAGGAACTAGCTCCTACGAGCAGTACTTC
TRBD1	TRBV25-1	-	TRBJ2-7	CASSDWDRALYEQYF	TGTGCCAGCAGTGATTGGGACAGGGCCCTCTACGAGCAGTACTTC
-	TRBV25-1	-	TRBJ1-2	CASSGTEYGYTF	TGTGCCAGCAGTGGGACAGAATATGGCTACACCTTC
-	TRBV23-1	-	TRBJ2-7	CASSQSRLQTGEQYF	TGCGCCAGCAGTCAATCACGCCTCCAAACCGGCGAGCAGTACTTC
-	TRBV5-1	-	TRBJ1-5	CASAVDSNQPQHF	TGCGCCAGCGCGGTCGATAGCAATCAGCCCCAGCATTTT
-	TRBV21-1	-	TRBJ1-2	CASSKPQGTIHGYTF	TGTGCCAGCAGCAAGCCACAGGGAACCATCCATGGCTACACCTTC
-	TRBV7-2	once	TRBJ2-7	CASGGAGLVSEQYF	TGTGCCAGCGGGGGGGCAGGTTTGGTGAGCGAGCAGTACTTC
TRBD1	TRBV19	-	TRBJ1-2	CASSIVIGQGSGYTF	TGTGCCAGTAGTATAGTAATAGGACAGGGGTCTGGCTACACCTTC
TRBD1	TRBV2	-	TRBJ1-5	CASRGGQGHNQPQHF	TGTGCCAGCAGAGGAGGACAGGGCCACAATCAGCCCCAGCATTTT
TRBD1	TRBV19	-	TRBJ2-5	CASSIEWQGARETQYF	TGTGCCAGTAGTATAGAGTGGCAGGGGGCGCGGGAGACCCAGTACTTC
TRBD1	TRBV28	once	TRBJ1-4	CASSSDRAAPATNEKLFF	TGTGCCAGCAGTTCTGACAGGGCCGCGCCCGCAACTAATGAAAAACTGTTTTTT
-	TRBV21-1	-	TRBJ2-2	CASSGTENTGELFF	TGTGCCAGTTCCGGGACAGAGAACACCGGGGAGCTGTTTTTT
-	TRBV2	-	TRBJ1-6	CASRRGGVPPNSPLHF	TGTGCCAGCAGGAGAGGGGGGGTCCCTCCTAATTCACCCCTCCACTTT